This TCR beta chain was found in a study of blood T cell repertoires in COVID-19. CDR1 is MNHEY and CDR2 is SMNVEV in the germline V gene (reference sequence). This CDR3 has 11 amino acids. Trimming took off 7 bases at V and 6 bases at J, with 8 bases between the two ends. Generated by immunoSEQ multiplex PCR, the TCRdb table keeps only in-frame clones and is missing some. The sample shows 180,000 or so clones, more than 65% of them seen only once. The TCR comes from a man between 50 and 59 years old who had recovered from COVID-19. The sample comprised PBMCs or T cells enriched from blood (not recorded which). V gene TRBV27 combines with J gene TRBJ2-3, with D maybe TRBD2 (6 bases). The CDR3 is CASTEGDTQYF. The CDR3 DNA is TGTGCCAGCACGGAGGGGGATACGCAGTATTTT.